The entry below gives a single TCR beta chain sequence along with its context. Its antigen is unknown. This record comes from a study of siplizumab effects on memory and regulatory T cells. Study-wide findings and caveats: Among mappable alloreactive CD4+ clones, the Treg-derived fraction averaged nearly 70% with siplizumab versus about 25% in controls.

Here immunoSEQ multiplex PCR was the method, and the copy in TCRdb shows in-frame clones only, minus some. This table holds around 95,000 clones, more than 90% found once. The length of the CDR3 is 15 residues. From germline, CDR1 is SGHTA and CDR2 FQGNSA. V lost 5 bases and J lost 2; bases outside the gene matches: 7. The genes are TRBV7-2 and TRBJ1-2; 8 bases map to TRBD1. This receptor was obtained from a human donor in good health. Sequenced material: CD4+ T cells sorted from blood. The CDR3 region is CASSLLGQVNYGYTF. DNA of the CDR3: TGTGCCAGCAGCCTCTTGGGACAGGTCAACTATGGCTACACCTTC.